This T cell receptor beta chain derives from a study of blood T cell repertoires in COVID-19. Study information: The analysed material was cDNA or gDNA that came from T cells, B-cell-depleted T cells, or PBMCs.

Seattle-derived patients entered the study during active infection and were followed longitudinally. Methods used by the authors: Reference gene primer amplification in the assay estimated nucleated cell counts. Generated by immunoSEQ multiplex PCR, the TCRdb table keeps only in-frame clones and is missing some. The V and J calls and clone size come from that table; D and trimming were worked out from the DNA. Among under 250,000 clones listed, roughly 80% were seen once. V lost 4 bases and J lost 1, with 11 bases in between. Germline V CDR1 and CDR2: SGDLS, YYNGEE. This CDR3 has 14 residues. This clone occurred once.

The chain uses TRBV9 and TRBJ1-2; D ambiguous. The clonotype originates from a middle-aged woman with COVID-19, enrolled during active disease. Sequenced input: peripheral blood. This CDR3 reads CASSLGEGNYGYTF. CDR3 nucleotides: TGTGCCAGCAGCCTCGGGGAGGGTAACTATGGCTACACCTTC.